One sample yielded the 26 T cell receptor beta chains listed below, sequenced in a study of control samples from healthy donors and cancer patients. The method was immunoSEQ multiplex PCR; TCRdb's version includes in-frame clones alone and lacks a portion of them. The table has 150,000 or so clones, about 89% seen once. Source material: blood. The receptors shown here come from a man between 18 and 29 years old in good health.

The chain's CDR3 is CASSPRAGELFF. In DNA form, the CDR3 reads TGTGCCAGCTCACCACGAGCCGGGGAGCTGTTTTTT. The rearrangement joins TRBV18 to TRBJ2-2, with D unclear. Germline V CDR1 and CDR2: KGHSH, LQKENI. The CDR3 consists of 12 residues. Trimming cost V 1 base and J 6 bases, with 3 bases left between them.

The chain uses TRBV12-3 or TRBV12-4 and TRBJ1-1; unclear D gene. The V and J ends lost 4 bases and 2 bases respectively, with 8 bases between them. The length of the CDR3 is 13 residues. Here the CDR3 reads CASSSGANTEAFF. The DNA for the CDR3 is TGTGCCAGCAGTTCGGGAGCCAACACTGAAGCTTTCTTT.

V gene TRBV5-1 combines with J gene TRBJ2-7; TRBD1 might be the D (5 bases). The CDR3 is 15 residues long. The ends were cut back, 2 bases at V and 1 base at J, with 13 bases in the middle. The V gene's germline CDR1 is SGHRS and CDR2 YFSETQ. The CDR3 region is CASSFTGTLSYEQYF. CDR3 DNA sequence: TGCGCCAGCAGCTTCACAGGTACCCTATCCTACGAGCAGTACTTC.

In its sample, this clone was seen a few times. The CDR3 reads CASSQDAASGVQDTQYF. The CDR3 coding sequence is TGCGCCAGCAGCCAAGATGCGGCTAGCGGGGTTCAAGATACGCAGTATTTT. The chain recombines TRBV4-3 with TRBJ2-3; 9 bases align to TRBD2. With V trimmed by 0 bases and J by 5 bases, 9 bases remained unmatched. The CDR3 contains 17 residues. Looked up from germline, CDR1 is LGHNA and CDR2 is YSLEER.

CDR3 nucleotides: TGTGCCAGCAGCTACGGACAGGGATCCGGAACCGGGGAGCTGTTTTTT. It is translated as CASSYGQGSGTGELFF. This rearrangement joins TRBV7-6 to TRBJ2-2, with TRBD1 matching 8 bases. J gave up 5 bases and V 4 bases, and 9 bases lay outside the gene matches. The CDR3 is made up of 16 amino acids. Germline loops: CDR1 SGHVS, CDR2 FNYEAQ.

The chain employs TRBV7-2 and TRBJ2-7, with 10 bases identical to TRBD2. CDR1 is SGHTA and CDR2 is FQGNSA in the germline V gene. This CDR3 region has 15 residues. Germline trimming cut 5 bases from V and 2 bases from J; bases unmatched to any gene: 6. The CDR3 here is CASSQRGGPPYEQYF. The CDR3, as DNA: TGTGCCAGCAGCCAGCGGGGGGGGCCGCCCTACGAGCAGTACTTC.

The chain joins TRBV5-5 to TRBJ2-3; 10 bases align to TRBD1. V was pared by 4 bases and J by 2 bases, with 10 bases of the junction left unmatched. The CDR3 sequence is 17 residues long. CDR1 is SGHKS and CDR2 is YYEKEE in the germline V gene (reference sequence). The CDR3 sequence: CASSQRRGQGITDTQYF. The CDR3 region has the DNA TGTGCCAGCAGCCAGAGACGGGGACAGGGGATCACAGATACGCAGTATTTT.

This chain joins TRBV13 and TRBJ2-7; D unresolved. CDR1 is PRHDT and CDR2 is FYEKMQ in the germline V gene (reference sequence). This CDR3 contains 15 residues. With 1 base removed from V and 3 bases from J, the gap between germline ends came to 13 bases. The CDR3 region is CASSLVGQASYEQYF. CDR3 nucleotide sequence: TGTGCCAGCAGCTTAGTCGGTCAGGCCAGCTACGAGCAGTACTTC. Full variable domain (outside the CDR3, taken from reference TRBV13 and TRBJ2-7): AAGVIQSPRHLIKEKRETATLKCYPIPRHDTVYWYQQGPGQDPQFLISFYEKMQSDKGSIPDRFSAQQFSDYHSELNMSSLELGDSALYFCASSLVGQASYEQYFGPGTRLTVT.

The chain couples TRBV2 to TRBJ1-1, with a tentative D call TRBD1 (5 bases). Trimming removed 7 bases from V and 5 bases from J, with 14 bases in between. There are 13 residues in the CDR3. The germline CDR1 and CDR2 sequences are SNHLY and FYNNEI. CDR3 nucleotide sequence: TGTGCCAGCACCCAAGAGGGGAAAACTGAAGCTTTCTTT. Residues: CASTQEGKTEAFF.

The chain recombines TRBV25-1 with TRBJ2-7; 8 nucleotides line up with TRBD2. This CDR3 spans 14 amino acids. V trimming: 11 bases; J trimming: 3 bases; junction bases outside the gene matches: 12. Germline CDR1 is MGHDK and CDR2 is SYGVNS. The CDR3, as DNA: TGTGCCGCGAGGGGGAGCGGGGGCCTCTACGAGCAGTACTTC. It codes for CAARGSGGLYEQYF.

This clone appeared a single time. CDR3 in DNA: TGTGCCAGCTGGGGATTTTCAGCCAAAAACATTCAGTACTTC. It is translated as CASWGFSAKNIQYF. This chain uses TRBV2 with TRBJ2-4; no reliable D call. Germline V CDR1 and CDR2: SNHLY, FYNNEI. The CDR3 runs 14 residues. Trimming cost V 8 bases and J 0 bases, with 11 bases left between them. Using reference TRBV2 and TRBJ2-4 for the parts outside the CDR3, the full variable domain is EPEVTQTPSHQVTQMGQEVILRCVPISNHLYFYWYRQILGQKVEFLVSFYNNEISEKSEIFDDQFSVERPDGSNFTLKIRSTKLEDSAMYFCASWGFSAKNIQYFGAGTRLSVL.

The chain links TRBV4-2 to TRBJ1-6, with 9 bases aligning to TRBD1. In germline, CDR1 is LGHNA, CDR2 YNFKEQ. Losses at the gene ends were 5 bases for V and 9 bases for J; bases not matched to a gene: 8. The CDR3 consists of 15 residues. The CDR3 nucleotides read TGTGCCAGCAGCTTACATACGGGACAGGGTTCACCCCTCCACTTT. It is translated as CASSLHTGQGSPLHF.

CDR3 in amino acids: CASSAIGQTYEQYF. The CDR3, as DNA: TGTGCCAGCAGTGCCATCGGACAGACTTACGAGCAGTACTTC. The chain combines TRBV2 with TRBJ2-7; weak D call: TRBD1 (6 bases). Germline V lookup: CDR1 SNHLY, CDR2 FYNNEI. With 4 bases removed from V and 4 bases from J, the gap between germline ends came to 14 bases. The CDR3 has 14 residues.

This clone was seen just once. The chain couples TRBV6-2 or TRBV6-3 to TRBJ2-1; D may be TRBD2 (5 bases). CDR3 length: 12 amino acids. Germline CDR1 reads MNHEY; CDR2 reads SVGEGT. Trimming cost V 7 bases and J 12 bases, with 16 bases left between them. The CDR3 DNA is TGTGCCAGCACCCCGGGGTCCCGGGGGCAGTTCTTC. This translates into CASTPGSRGQFF.

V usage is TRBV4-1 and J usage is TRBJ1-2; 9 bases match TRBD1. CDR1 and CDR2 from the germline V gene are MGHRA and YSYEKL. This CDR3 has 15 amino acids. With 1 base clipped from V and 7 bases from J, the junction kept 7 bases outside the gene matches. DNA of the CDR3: TGCGCCAGCAGCCAAGTGGGACAGGGAGGGAGTGGCTACACCTTC. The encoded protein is CASSQVGQGGSGYTF.

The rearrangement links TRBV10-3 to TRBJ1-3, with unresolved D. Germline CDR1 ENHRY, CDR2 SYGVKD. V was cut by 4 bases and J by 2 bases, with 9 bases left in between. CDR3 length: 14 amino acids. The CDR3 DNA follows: TGTGCCATCAGTGGAGAGCCCCCTGGAAACACCATATATTTT. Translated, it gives CAISGEPPGNTIYF.

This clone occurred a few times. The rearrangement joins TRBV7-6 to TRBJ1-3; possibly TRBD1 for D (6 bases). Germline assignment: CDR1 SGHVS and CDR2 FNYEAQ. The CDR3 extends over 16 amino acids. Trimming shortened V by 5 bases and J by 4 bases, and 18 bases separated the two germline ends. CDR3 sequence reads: CASSQNSAGTGNTIYF. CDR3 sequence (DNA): TGTGCCAGCAGCCAAAACTCCGCCGGGACAGGAAACACCATATATTTT.

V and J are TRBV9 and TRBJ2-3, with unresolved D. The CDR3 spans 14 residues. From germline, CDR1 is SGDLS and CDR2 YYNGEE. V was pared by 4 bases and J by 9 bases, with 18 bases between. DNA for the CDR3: TGTGCCAGCAGCCCCCCTAATGGCCTCCGGACGCAGTATTTT. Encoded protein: CASSPPNGLRTQYF.

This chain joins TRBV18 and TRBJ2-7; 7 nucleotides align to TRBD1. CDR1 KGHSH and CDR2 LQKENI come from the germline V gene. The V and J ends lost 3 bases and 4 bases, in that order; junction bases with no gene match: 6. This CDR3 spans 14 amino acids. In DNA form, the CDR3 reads TGTGCCAGCTCACCGGGGACAGAGCCTTACGAGCAGTACTTC. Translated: CASSPGTEPYEQYF.

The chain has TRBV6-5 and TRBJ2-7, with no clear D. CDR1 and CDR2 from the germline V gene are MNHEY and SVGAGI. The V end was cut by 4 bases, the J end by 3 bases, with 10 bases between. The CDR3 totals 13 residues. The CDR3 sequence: CASSSRSFYEQYF. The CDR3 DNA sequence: TGTGCCAGCAGTTCACGGAGCTTCTACGAGCAGTACTTC.

Here the CDR3 DNA reads TGTGCCAGCAGCTTGAGGGGGGGCTATGGCTACACCTTC. This codes for CASSLRGGYGYTF. The rearrangement links TRBV5-6 to TRBJ1-2; possible D gene TRBD1, 6 bases. Trimming stripped 1 base from V and 4 bases from J, with 8 bases between. This CDR3 is built from 13 residues. Per the germline V gene, CDR1 is SGHDT and CDR2 is YYEEEE.

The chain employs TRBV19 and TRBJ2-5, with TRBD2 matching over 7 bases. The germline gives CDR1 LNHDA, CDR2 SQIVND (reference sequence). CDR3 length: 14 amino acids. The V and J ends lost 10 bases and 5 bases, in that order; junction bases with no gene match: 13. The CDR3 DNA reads TGTGCCACTAGGACCGGGGGGAAGTTGGAGACCCAGTACTTC. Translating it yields CATRTGGKLETQYF.

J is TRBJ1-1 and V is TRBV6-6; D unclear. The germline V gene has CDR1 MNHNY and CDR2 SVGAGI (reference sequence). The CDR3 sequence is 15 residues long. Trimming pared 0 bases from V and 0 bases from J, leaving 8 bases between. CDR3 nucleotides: TGTGCCAGCAGTTACTCCCACGGCATGAACACTGAAGCTTTCTTT. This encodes CASSYSHGMNTEAFF.

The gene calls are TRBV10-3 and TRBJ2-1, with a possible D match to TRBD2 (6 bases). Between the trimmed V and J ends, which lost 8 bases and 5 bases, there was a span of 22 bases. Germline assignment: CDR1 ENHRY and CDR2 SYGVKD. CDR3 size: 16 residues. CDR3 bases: TGTGCCATCGAATCCGGGACTCCCGAGAAACACAATGAGCAGTTCTTC. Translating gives CAIESGTPEKHNEQFF.

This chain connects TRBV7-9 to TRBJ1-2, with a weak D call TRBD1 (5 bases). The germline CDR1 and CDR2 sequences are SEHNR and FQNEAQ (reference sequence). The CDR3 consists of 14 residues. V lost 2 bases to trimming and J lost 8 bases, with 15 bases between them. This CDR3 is CASSLKGGAHGYTF. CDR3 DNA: TGTGCCAGCAGCTTAAAAGGAGGGGCTCACGGCTACACCTTC.

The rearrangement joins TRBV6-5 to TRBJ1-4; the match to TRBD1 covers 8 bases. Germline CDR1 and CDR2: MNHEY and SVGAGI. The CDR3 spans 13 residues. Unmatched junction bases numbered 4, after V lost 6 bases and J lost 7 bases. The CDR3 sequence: CASRDTGGEKLFF. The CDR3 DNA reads TGTGCCAGCAGAGATACAGGGGGTGAAAAACTGTTTTTT.